This TCR beta chain originates from a study of blood T cell repertoires in COVID-19. Across the study: The United States, Italy and Spain supplied acute and convalescent COVID-19 samples. The analysed material was cDNA or gDNA that came from T cells, B-cell-depleted T cells, or PBMCs.

The Seattle site enrolled patients during active infection and followed them longitudinally. This CDR3 comprises 14 residues. The germline gives CDR1 SGHTA, CDR2 FQGNSA. The ends were cut back, 5 bases at V and 8 bases at J, with 15 bases in the middle. As processed by the authors: Reference gene primer amplification gave nucleated cell count estimates. Libraries were prepared by immunoSEQ multiplex PCR; TCRdb keeps only in-frame clonotypes and omits some of them. The V and J calls and clone size were taken over from that table, and D and trimming were inferred from the DNA. The data show roughly 150,000 clones, roughly 84% seen once.

The sequence came from a man older than 75 with COVID-19, enrolled during active disease. This chain joins TRBV7-2 and TRBJ1-4; no clear D. The sequenced material came from peripheral blood. The CDR3 sequence: CASSPSGVREKLFF. The CDR3 DNA sequence: TGTGCCAGCAGCCCTAGCGGGGTACGGGAAAAACTGTTTTTT.